This TCR beta chain was identified during a study of shared clonotypes between healthy human individuals. Notes on the study in general: Tissues were not sampled, only blood, and their repertoires likely differ. A small donor pool kept down the genetic and exposure-history diversity that was represented. Compared with memory subsets, naive subsets generally had larger estimated richness.

CDR1 is LGHNA, CDR2 YNFKEQ, per germline. V dropped 3 bases and J dropped 2; count of bases not matched to a gene: 9. The CDR3 is 18 amino acids. Notes on this clone: The antigen is undetermined.

The run depth of the assay was deep. Repertoires were generated with immunoSEQ multiplex PCR, while TCRdb's copy carries only in-frame clones and drops some. This repertoire shows 2 million to 3 million clones, 80% to 95% found once; its top ten account for approximately 0.36%. This TCR was recovered from a man aged 18 to 35 in good health. Some clones in this sample may be carry-over from other donors' samples. V and J are TRBV4-2 and TRBJ2-5, with 13 bases fitting TRBD2. Sequences were obtained from naive CD4+ T cells from PBMCs. As for subset: CD45RA+ positively selected. The CDR3 sequence: CASSHQRELAGGQETQYF. The CDR3 nucleotides are TGTGCCAGCAGCCACCAGCGGGAACTAGCGGGGGGGCAAGAGACCCAGTACTTC.